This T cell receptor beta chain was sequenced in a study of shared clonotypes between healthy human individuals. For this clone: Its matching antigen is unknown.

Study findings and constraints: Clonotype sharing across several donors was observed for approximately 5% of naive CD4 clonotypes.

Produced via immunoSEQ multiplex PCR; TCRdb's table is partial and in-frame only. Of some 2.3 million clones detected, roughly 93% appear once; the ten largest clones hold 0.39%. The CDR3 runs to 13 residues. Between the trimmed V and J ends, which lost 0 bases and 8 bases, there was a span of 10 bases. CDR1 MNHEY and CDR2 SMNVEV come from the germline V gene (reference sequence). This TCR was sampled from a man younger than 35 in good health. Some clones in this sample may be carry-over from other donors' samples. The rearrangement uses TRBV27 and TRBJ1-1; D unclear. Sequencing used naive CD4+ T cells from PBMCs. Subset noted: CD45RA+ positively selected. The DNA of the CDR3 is TGTGCCAGCAGTTTATCCCCTTGGGTAGAAGCTTTCTTT. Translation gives CASSLSPWVEAFF.